One sample yielded the 31 T cell receptor beta chains listed below, sequenced in a study of cytomegalovirus exposure and HLA in healthy donors. Amplification used 60 Vbeta primers and 13 Jbeta primers. TCRdb's copy holds only in-frame clones and misses some; the assay was immunoSEQ multiplex PCR. The data hold about 190,000 clones, with about 69% observed a single time. Specimen: PBMCs. These receptors came from a man aged 25-45 years in good health and CMV-seropositive.

This chain links TRBV10-3 with TRBJ2-7; D possibly corresponds to TRBD1 (6 bases). This CDR3 is 13 amino acids long. CDR1 and CDR2 from the germline V gene are ENHRY and SYGVKD. Trimming left V 2 bases short and J 3 bases short, with 8 bases between. As DNA, the CDR3 is TGTGCCATCAGTGAGGAACAGGGCTACGAGCAGTACTTC. Translated, it gives CAISEEQGYEQYF.

This clone was detected only a few times. The chain joins TRBV7-9 to TRBJ1-6; TRBD1 is a possible D gene (5 bases). Germline V gene data show CDR1 as SEHNR and CDR2 as FQNEAQ (reference sequence). Trimming removed 5 bases from V and 7 bases from J, with 6 bases in between. CDR3 size: 12 residues. The CDR3 spells CASSRGNSPLHF. The DNA of the CDR3 is TGTGCCAGCAGCCGGGGGAATTCACCCCTCCACTTT.

This clone was counted only a few times. The chain joins TRBV7-9 to TRBJ2-1; 9 nucleotides line up with TRBD2. Germline lookup yields CDR1 SEHNR and CDR2 FQNEAQ (reference sequence). This CDR3 has 16 amino acids. With 5 bases clipped from V and 0 bases from J, the junction kept 5 bases outside the gene matches. CDR3 amino acids: CASSHSGGSSYNEQFF. DNA of the CDR3: TGTGCCAGCAGCCACAGCGGGGGGAGCTCCTACAATGAGCAGTTCTTC. Full variable domain (outside the CDR3, taken from reference TRBV7-9 and TRBJ2-1): DTGVSQNPRHKITKRGQNVTFRCDPISEHNRLYWYRQTLGQGPEFLTYFQNEAQLEKSRLLSDRFSAERPKGSFSTLEIQRTEQGDSAMYLCASSHSGGSSYNEQFFGPGTRLTVL.

This chain uses TRBV18 with TRBJ2-2; a weak D match, TRBD2 (6 bases). V was clipped by 0 bases and J by 0 bases, with 8 bases between them. This CDR3 is built from 16 residues. Germline CDR1 reads KGHSH; CDR2 reads LQKENI. In DNA form, the CDR3 reads TGTGCCAGCTCACCACCGGGACTTACGAACACCGGGGAGCTGTTTTTT. It specifies CASSPPGLTNTGELFF.

The chain combines TRBV5-1 with TRBJ2-7; TRBD1 matches 10 bases. The CDR3 consists of 14 residues. Germline V gives CDR1 SGHRS, CDR2 YFSETQ. V shed 4 bases, J shed 9 bases, and the junction held 10 bases outside the gene matches. In DNA form, the CDR3 reads TGCGCCAGCAGCCCTGGACAGGGGGGCTATGGGCAGTACTTC. Its translation: CASSPGQGGYGQYF.

This sequence joins TRBV20-1 and TRBJ2-5, with no clear D. The CDR3 has 10 residues. Germline V lookup: CDR1 DFQATT, CDR2 SNEGSKA (reference sequence). Trimming shortened V by 7 bases and J by 2 bases, and 5 bases separated the two germline ends. CDR3 sequence (DNA): TGCAGTGTTCCTCAAGAGACCCAGTACTTC. Protein sequence: CSVPQETQYF.

This clone was picked up one time. The CDR3 nucleotides are TGCGCCAGCAGCCAAGGGGGTGGAGAGGGCAAGCCCCAGCATTTT. Translating gives CASSQGGGEGKPQHF. The chain uses TRBV4-1 and TRBJ1-5; no firm D call. Looked up from germline, CDR1 is MGHRA and CDR2 is YSYEKL. The CDR3 is 15 residues long. V was pared by 1 base and J by 8 bases, with 15 bases between.

V usage is TRBV14 and J usage is TRBJ1-2, with a tentative D call TRBD1 (6 bases). CDR1 and CDR2 (germline): SGHDN, FVKESK. V was shortened by 3 bases and J by 6 bases, with 11 bases between the two germline ends. The CDR3 length is 13 residues. DNA for the CDR3: TGTGCCAGCAGCCAGGCACAGGGTCATGGCTACACCTTC. Translating it yields CASSQAQGHGYTF.

The V and J genes are TRBV30 and TRBJ2-5; 8 nucleotides match TRBD2. There are 15 residues in the CDR3. CDR1 GTSNPN and CDR2 SVGIG come from the germline V gene (reference sequence). Trimming removed 4 bases from V and 5 bases from J; junction bases left unmatched: 12. Here the CDR3 reads CAWTRGAGGRETQYF. DNA for the CDR3: TGTGCCTGGACCCGGGGGGCGGGAGGCAGGGAGACCCAGTACTTC. The full variable domain, with the rest looked up from reference TRBV30 and TRBJ2-5, is SQTIHQWPATLVQPVGSPLSLECTVEGTSNPNLYWYRQAAGRGLQLLFYSVGIGQISSEVPQNLSASRPQDRQFILSSKKLLLSDSGFYLCAWTRGAGGRETQYFGPGTRLLVL.

This sequence joins TRBV19 and TRBJ1-2; no firm D call. CDR3 length equals 14 residues. The V end was cut by 5 bases, the J end by 11 bases, with 21 bases between. Per germline, CDR1 LNHDA and CDR2 SQIVND (reference sequence). CDR3 in DNA: TGTGCCAGTAGTGGTTTGGGCCTTCTCGTAGGTTACACCTTC. This encodes CASSGLGLLVGYTF.

The V and J genes are TRBV10-1 and TRBJ1-4; 7 bases fit TRBD1. The CDR3 contains 14 residues. V lost 7 bases to trimming and J lost 4 bases; unmatched junction nucleotides: 6. Per germline, CDR1 WNHNN and CDR2 SYGVQD (reference sequence). CDR3 loop: CASIPQGSNEKLFF. As DNA, the CDR3 is TGCGCCAGCATTCCACAGGGGAGTAATGAAAAACTGTTTTTT.

The genes are TRBV4-3 and TRBJ1-2; TRBD1 might be the D (6 bases). V dropped 0 bases and J dropped 3 bases, with 20 bases sitting between them. Germline assignment: CDR1 LGHNA and CDR2 YSLEER. This CDR3 spans 18 amino acids. CDR3 region: CASSQDQARLGAHYGYTF. The CDR3 DNA sequence: TGCGCCAGCAGCCAAGATCAGGCCAGACTGGGGGCACACTATGGCTACACCTTC.

The chain carries TRBV7-9 and TRBJ2-5; 13 bases match TRBD2. Germline trimming cut 5 bases from V and 4 bases from J; bases unmatched to any gene: 10. The CDR3 sequence is 17 residues long. Germline CDR1 SEHNR, CDR2 FQNEAQ (reference sequence). CDR3 in DNA: TGTGCCAGCAGCCCGGGGACTAGCGGGATTTTATTAGAGACCCAGTACTTC. Its protein is CASSPGTSGILLETQYF.

The V call is TRBV9, the J call TRBJ1-4; D gene ambiguous. V lost 3 bases and J lost 6, with 6 bases in between. This CDR3 contains 12 residues. In germline, CDR1 is SGDLS, CDR2 YYNGEE. Here the CDR3 DNA reads TGTGCCAGCAGCGCCCTCGATGAAAAACTGTTTTTT. Its protein is CASSALDEKLFF.

The V call is TRBV10-2, the J call TRBJ1-4; D possibly corresponds to TRBD1 (6 bases). Germline CDR1 WSHSY, CDR2 SAAADI. Trimming removed 8 bases from V and 8 bases from J, with 15 bases in between. The CDR3 is 13 amino acids. In nucleotides, the CDR3 is TGCGCCAGCCGACGGGGGGCGAGAGAAAAACTGTTTTTT. It yields the protein CASRRGAREKLFF.

The V and J genes are TRBV30 and TRBJ1-1, with a weak D call TRBD1 (6 bases). The CDR3 loop spans 12 amino acids. V gave up 2 bases and J gave up 11 bases, with 15 bases separating them. Germline CDR1 is GTSNPN and CDR2 is SVGIG (reference sequence). The CDR3 nucleotides are TGTGCCTGGAGTCCACAGGGAAATGAGGCTTTCTTT. Its translation: CAWSPQGNEAFF. Based on the CDR3 plus reference TRBV30 and TRBJ1-1, the full variable domain is SQTIHQWPATLVQPVGSPLSLECTVEGTSNPNLYWYRQAAGRGLQLLFYSVGIGQISSEVPQNLSASRPQDRQFILSSKKLLLSDSGFYLCAWSPQGNEAFFGQGTRLTVV.

The chain is built from TRBV2 and TRBJ2-1; 9 bases map to TRBD1. Per germline, CDR1 SNHLY and CDR2 FYNNEI. The CDR3 sequence is 17 residues long. J lost 6 bases, V lost 5 bases, and 14 bases had no gene match. CDR3 protein: CASSPRTPGQGSNEQFF. The CDR3 DNA reads as TGTGCCAGCAGTCCCCGAACGCCGGGACAGGGATCCAATGAGCAGTTCTTC.

The V gene is TRBV30, the J gene TRBJ2-1, with D maybe TRBD2 (5 bases). The CDR3 length is 17 residues. CDR1 and CDR2 from the germline V gene are GTSNPN and SVGIG (reference sequence). V was trimmed by 1 base and J by 0 bases, leaving 16 bases between them. CDR3: CAWSALGGLSSYNEQFF. The CDR3 DNA follows: TGTGCCTGGAGTGCCTTAGGCGGGCTGAGCTCCTACAATGAGCAGTTCTTC.

The chain uses TRBV7-9 and TRBJ2-4; no reliable D call. Trimming removed 3 bases at V and 8 bases at J, with 11 bases between. The CDR3 sequence is 13 residues long. The germline gives CDR1 SEHNR, CDR2 FQNEAQ (reference sequence). CDR3 in amino acids: CASSFGTGDIQYF. DNA of the CDR3: TGTGCCAGCAGCTTCGGAACGGGTGACATTCAGTACTTC.

The rearrangement uses TRBV7-9 and TRBJ1-1; D is possibly TRBD1 (5 bases). The CDR3 is 15 residues long. Germline CDR1 is SEHNR and CDR2 is FQNEAQ (reference sequence). V was shortened by 5 bases and J by 3 bases, with 16 bases between the two germline ends. For the CDR3, the DNA is TGTGCCAGCAGCCTTCCCCTTGGGGGGGACACTGAAGCTTTCTTT. Translation: CASSLPLGGDTEAFF.

This sequence joins TRBV18 and TRBJ2-3, with a weak D call TRBD1 (5 bases). CDR1 is KGHSH, CDR2 LQKENI, per germline. Trimming took 2 bases from V and 2 from J, leaving 11 bases between them. The CDR3 has 15 amino acids. The CDR3 nucleotides read TGTGCCAGCTCACCAATACAACAGGCCACAGATACGCAGTATTTT. Amino acids: CASSPIQQATDTQYF.

The rearrangement uses TRBV7-3 and TRBJ2-3, with D possibly being TRBD1 (6 bases). CDR3 length: 14 residues. Germline V gene sequence: CDR1 SGHTA, CDR2 FQGTGA. Trimming removed 5 bases at V and 12 bases at J, with 21 bases between. Here the CDR3 DNA reads TGTGCCAGCAGCCCCTACGGTAGAGGGGGATATCAGTATTTT. Its translation is CASSPYGRGGYQYF. The variable domain in full, with the rest retrieved from reference TRBV7-3 and TRBJ2-3, is GAGVSQTPSNKVTEKGKYVELRCDPISGHTALYWYRQSLGQGPEFLIYFQGTGAADDSGLPNDRFFAVRPEGSVSTLKIQRTERGDSAVYLCASSPYGRGGYQYFGPGTRLTVL.

This clone occurred a few times. V and J are TRBV9 and TRBJ2-1, with TRBD1 matching over 10 bases. Germline-derived CDR1 and CDR2 are SGDLS and YYNGEE. The CDR3 spans 15 residues. The junction had 5 bases not matched to a gene; V was cut back by 4 bases and J by 4 bases. The CDR3 region is CASSLDRGLYNEQFF. The DNA of the CDR3 is TGTGCCAGCAGCTTAGACAGGGGGCTTTACAATGAGCAGTTCTTC.

The V and J genes are TRBV6-5 and TRBJ1-5, with TRBD1 identical over 10 bases. The V gene's germline CDR1 is MNHEY and CDR2 SVGAGI. This CDR3 region has 14 residues. The V segment lost 5 bases and the J segment 7 bases; nucleotides outside the gene matches: 5. CDR3: CASSDRGLQQPQHF. CDR3 coding DNA: TGTGCCAGCAGTGACAGGGGGCTTCAACAGCCCCAGCATTTT.

This clone was detected only once. The chain carries TRBV6-1 and TRBJ1-2; 9 bases map to TRBD1. This CDR3 is built from 14 residues. V gave up 2 bases and J gave up 5 bases; unmatched junction bases: 3. The germline gives CDR1 MNHNS, CDR2 SASEGT. The CDR3 nucleotides read TGTGCCAGCAGTGAAATGGGACAGGGATATGGCTACACCTTC. It encodes CASSEMGQGYGYTF.

This clone occurred a few times. V usage is TRBV7-6 and J usage is TRBJ2-3, with 11 positions matching TRBD2. The CDR3 consists of 16 residues. Germline trimming cut 4 bases from V and 0 bases from J; bases unmatched to any gene: 3. Germline loops: CDR1 SGHVS, CDR2 FNYEAQ. CDR3 nucleotide sequence: TGTGCCAGCAGCTCCGGGACTAGCGGAAGCACAGATACGCAGTATTTT. This encodes CASSSGTSGSTDTQYF.

The chain employs TRBV23-1 and TRBJ1-1; TRBD1 agrees at 7 bases. TRBV23-1 is an ORF; its function is uncertain. Unmatched junction bases numbered 16, after V lost 2 bases and J lost 1 base. The length of the CDR3 is 19 residues. This CDR3 reads CASSQVIQSTGPPNTEAFF. CDR3 coding DNA: TGCGCCAGCAGTCAAGTCATCCAATCGACAGGGCCCCCGAACACTGAAGCTTTCTTT.

The chain employs TRBV9 and TRBJ1-6, with 9 bases identical to TRBD1. The CDR3 has 14 amino acids. The germline V gene has CDR1 SGDLS and CDR2 YYNGEE. V shed 4 bases and J 9 bases; nucleotides not matched to a gene: 5. CDR3 coding DNA: TGTGCCAGCAGCACCGGGACAGGGATTTCACCCCTCCACTTT. This translates into CASSTGTGISPLHF.

The J gene is TRBJ1-1, the V gene TRBV5-4; TRBD1 agrees at 8 bases. The junction had 7 bases not matched to a gene; V was cut back by 1 base and J by 2 bases. Germline V CDR1 and CDR2: SGHNT, YYREEE (reference sequence). The CDR3 consists of 16 residues. The CDR3 region has the DNA TGTGCCAGCAGCTTGCGCAGGGGGCTTTCAAACACTGAAGCTTTCTTT. Translated: CASSLRRGLSNTEAFF.

This chain uses TRBV27 with TRBJ2-1; maybe TRBD1 (5 bases). Between the trimmed V and J ends, which lost 6 bases and 3 bases, there was a span of 9 bases. CDR1 is MNHEY, CDR2 SMNVEV, per germline (reference sequence). This CDR3 is built from 13 residues. The CDR3, as DNA: TGTGCCAGCAGCCAAGGGGTCTACAATGAGCAGTTCTTC. It codes for CASSQGVYNEQFF.

This rearrangement joins TRBV7-2 to TRBJ1-2, with 7 nucleotides matching TRBD1. The J segment lost 10 bases and the V segment lost 1 base, leaving 9 bases of the junction unmatched. This CDR3 has 14 residues. CDR1 and CDR2 from the germline V gene are SGHTA and FQGNSA. The CDR3 region is CASSLGGRGLDYTF. The CDR3 nucleotides are TGTGCCAGCAGCTTAGGTGGCAGGGGGTTAGACTACACCTTC.